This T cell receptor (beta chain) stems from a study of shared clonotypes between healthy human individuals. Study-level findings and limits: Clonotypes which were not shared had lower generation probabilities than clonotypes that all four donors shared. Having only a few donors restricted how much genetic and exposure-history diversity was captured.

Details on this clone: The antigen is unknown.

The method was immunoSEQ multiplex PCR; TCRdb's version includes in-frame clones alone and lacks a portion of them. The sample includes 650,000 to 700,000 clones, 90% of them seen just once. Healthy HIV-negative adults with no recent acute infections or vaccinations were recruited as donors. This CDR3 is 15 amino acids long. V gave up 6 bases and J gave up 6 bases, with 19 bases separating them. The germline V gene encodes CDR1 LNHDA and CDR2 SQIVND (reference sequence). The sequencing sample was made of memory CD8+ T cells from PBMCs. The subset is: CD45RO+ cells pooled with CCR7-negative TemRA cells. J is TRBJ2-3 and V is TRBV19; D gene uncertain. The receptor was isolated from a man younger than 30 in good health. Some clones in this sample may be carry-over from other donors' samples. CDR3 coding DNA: TGTGCCAGTAGCCCGACCCGGACGCATCTCGATACGCAGTATTTT. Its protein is CASSPTRTHLDTQYF.